These 27 T cell receptor beta chains were sequenced from one sample in a study of lymphopenia after photon versus proton radiotherapy. The data were produced by immunoSEQ multiplex PCR, yet TCRdb's version contains in-frame clones alone and is incomplete. The table records 50,000 to 70,000 clones, around 90% of them present only once. The material was peripheral blood, obtained from a patient treated with proton-based radiotherapy. These receptors were taken from a man older than 75 with esophageal cancer.

The sample holds one count of this clone. The V and J genes are TRBV19 and TRBJ1-2; the D gene is possibly TRBD1 (5 bases). The V gene lost 1 base and the J gene lost 0 bases, with 9 bases spanning the gap. CDR1 and CDR2 from the germline V gene are LNHDA and SQIVND (reference sequence). The CDR3 loop spans 15 amino acids. CDR3 protein: CASSIGTTTNYGYTF. DNA of the CDR3: TGTGCCAGTAGTATAGGGACAACAACTAACTATGGCTACACCTTC.

The gene calls are TRBV19 and TRBJ2-7; 11 bases match TRBD2. The CDR3 loop spans 13 amino acids. Germline V gives CDR1 LNHDA, CDR2 SQIVND (reference sequence). J was trimmed by 2 bases and V by 8 bases; bases with no gene match: 2. CDR3 coding DNA: TGTGCCAGTGTAGCGGGGGGGACCTACGAGCAGTACTTC. Protein sequence: CASVAGGTYEQYF.

V gene TRBV7-9 combines with J gene TRBJ2-3; D remains unclear. Germline assignment: CDR1 SEHNR and CDR2 FQNEAQ (reference sequence). This CDR3 spans 13 amino acids. The V gene lost 5 bases and the J gene lost 3 bases, with 9 bases spanning the gap. CDR3 nucleotide sequence: TGTGCCAGCAGCCCCTCGACTACAGATACGCAGTATTTT. This sequence encodes CASSPSTTDTQYF.

The V and J genes are TRBV7-2 and TRBJ1-1; D gene unclear. V lost 1 base to trimming and J lost 3 bases, with 6 bases between them. CDR1 SGHTA and CDR2 FQGNSA come from the germline V gene. The CDR3 spans 13 residues. This chain's CDR3 is CASSLELYTEAFF. In nucleotides, the CDR3 is TGTGCCAGCAGCTTAGAGTTGTACACTGAAGCTTTCTTT.

This clone was observed a handful of times. This chain joins TRBV18 and TRBJ2-5; 11 bases are a match to TRBD2. Trimming cost V 4 bases and J 5 bases; bases outside gene matches: 6. The length of the CDR3 is 15 residues. Germline V gene data show CDR1 as KGHSH and CDR2 as LQKENI. CDR3 DNA sequence: TGTGCCAGCTCACAACTAGCGGGGGTTGATGAGACCCAGTACTTC. This encodes CASSQLAGVDETQYF.

The chain recombines TRBV5-6 with TRBJ2-1; 13 nucleotides agree with TRBD2. The CDR3 consists of 17 residues. Germline assignment: CDR1 SGHDT and CDR2 YYEEEE. The V gene end was trimmed by 0 bases and the J gene end by 5 bases; junction bases not matched to a gene: 5. DNA for the CDR3: TGTGCCAGCAGCTTGGCCGGACTAGCGGGAGCGGACAATGAGCAGTTCTTC. It yields the protein CASSLAGLAGADNEQFF. The full variable domain, in which reference TRBV5-6 and TRBJ2-1 provide the parts outside the CDR3, is DAGVTQSPTHLIKTRGQQVTLRCSPKSGHDTVSWYQQALGQGPQFIFQYYEEEERQRGNFPDRFSGHQFPNYSSELNVNALLLGDSALYLCASSLAGLAGADNEQFFGPGTRLTVL.

This clone was counted a single time. This chain connects TRBV10-3 to TRBJ2-5, with 7 nucleotides matching TRBD2. Germline loops: CDR1 ENHRY, CDR2 SYGVKD. Trimming at V came to 5 bases and at J to 1 base, leaving 19 bases not matched to a gene. CDR3 length: 19 residues. CDR3 sequence (DNA): TGTGCCATCAGTACCCCGGGGTTTGGGGGACTATCCTTCCAAGAGACCCAGTACTTC. This translates into CAISTPGFGGLSFQETQYF.

J is TRBJ1-1 and V is TRBV11-3, with D possibly TRBD1 on 5 matching bases. The V end was cut by 1 base, the J end by 5 bases, with 11 bases between. Germline assignment: CDR1 SGHNT and CDR2 YENEEA. The CDR3 covers 14 residues. Written as DNA, the CDR3 is TGTGCCAGCAGCTTAGGCAGGGCGAGTACTGAAGCTTTCTTT. Translating it yields CASSLGRASTEAFF.

This CDR3 reads CASSFGTIGYTF. The DNA for the CDR3 is TGTGCCAGCAGCTTCGGGACAATTGGCTACACCTTC. The genes are TRBV7-9 and TRBJ1-2, with a tentative D call TRBD1 (6 bases). V was trimmed by 3 bases and J by 7 bases, leaving 9 bases between them. Germline V gives CDR1 SEHNR, CDR2 FQNEAQ (reference sequence). The CDR3 length is 12 residues.

The chain uses TRBV11-3 and TRBJ2-5, with 9 bases that match TRBD1. V lost 5 bases to trimming and J lost 2 bases; unmatched junction nucleotides: 6. There are 15 residues in the CDR3. Germline-derived CDR1 and CDR2 are SGHNT and YENEEA. Here the CDR3 reads CASSTTGTGQETQYF. For the CDR3, the DNA is TGTGCCAGCAGCACAACCGGGACAGGGCAAGAGACCCAGTACTTC.

The chain uses TRBV7-8 and TRBJ2-7, with 9 bases aligning to TRBD1. The CDR3 consists of 14 residues. Looked up from germline, CDR1 is SGHVS and CDR2 is FQNEAQ. The J segment lost 6 bases and the V segment lost 5 bases, leaving 8 bases of the junction unmatched. In DNA, the CDR3 is TGTGCCAGCAGCACCGGACAGGGGAAAAGCGAGCAGTACTTC. Its protein is CASSTGQGKSEQYF.

The gene calls are TRBV6-5 and TRBJ1-2; possibly TRBD1 for D (5 bases). There are 14 residues in the CDR3. Germline-derived CDR1 and CDR2 are MNHEY and SVGAGI. The germline V and J ends were trimmed by 0 bases and 7 bases, with 12 bases remaining between them. The CDR3, as DNA: TGTGCCAGCAGTTACTCCCAGGGACGCGGTGGCTACACCTTC. It is translated as CASSYSQGRGGYTF.

V gene TRBV6-5 combines with J gene TRBJ2-7, with D possibly TRBD2 on 6 matching bases. Trimming took 3 bases from V and 2 from J, leaving 14 bases between them. CDR3 length: 15 amino acids. Germline V gene lookup returns CDR1 MNHEY and CDR2 SVGAGI. CDR3 bases: TGTGCCAGCAGTTATTTAGGGACTTCTACCTACGAGCAGTACTTC. This encodes CASSYLGTSTYEQYF.

This clone was seen a single time. The V call is TRBV5-1, the J call TRBJ2-6, with D perhaps TRBD2 (5 bases). This CDR3 is 16 amino acids long. Looked up from germline, CDR1 is SGHRS and CDR2 is YFSETQ. Trimming removed 5 bases at V and 0 bases at J, with 12 bases between. CDR3 in amino acids: CASRKGESSGANVLTF. Here the CDR3 DNA reads TGCGCCAGCAGGAAGGGAGAAAGCTCTGGGGCCAACGTCCTGACTTTC.

The V and J genes are TRBV5-4 and TRBJ1-2; no clear D gene. Trimming pared 0 bases from V and 1 base from J, leaving 10 bases between. From germline, CDR1 is SGHNT and CDR2 YYREEE (reference sequence). CDR3 size: 15 residues. DNA for the CDR3: TGTGCCAGCAGCTTGGGAGGCGTGGGTAACTATGGCTACACCTTC. It is translated as CASSLGGVGNYGYTF.

The chain carries TRBV7-3 and TRBJ1-1; D not certain. Germline V gene lookup returns CDR1 SGHTA and CDR2 FQGTGA. The CDR3 length is 16 residues. Trimming removed 0 bases from V and 5 bases from J, with 16 bases in between. The CDR3 region is CASSLTAAGVRTEAFF. The DNA of the CDR3 is TGTGCCAGCAGCTTAACGGCAGCCGGGGTGCGAACTGAAGCTTTCTTT.

This chain joins TRBV7-2 and TRBJ2-7; tentative D call: TRBD2 (5 bases). The V and J ends lost 5 bases and 0 bases respectively, with 11 bases between them. CDR3 length equals 14 residues. Germline CDR1 and CDR2: SGHTA and FQGNSA. Here the CDR3 reads CASSPERNSYEQYF. The CDR3 bases are TGTGCCAGCAGCCCCGAGCGGAACTCCTACGAGCAGTACTTC.

The rearrangement links TRBV27 to TRBJ2-1; the D is unclear. Trimming took off 9 bases at V and 3 bases at J, with 6 bases between the two ends. CDR1 and CDR2 (germline): MNHEY, SMNVEV (reference sequence). The CDR3 sequence is 11 residues long. The CDR3: CASSNYNEQFF. In DNA, the CDR3 is TGTGCCAGTTCTAACTACAATGAGCAGTTCTTC.

The chain carries TRBV7-3 and TRBJ2-3; a weak D match, TRBD2 (5 bases). The V gene lost 2 bases and the J gene lost 2 bases, with 5 bases spanning the gap. The CDR3 runs to 13 residues. The germline CDR1 and CDR2 sequences are SGHTA and FQGTGA. Here the CDR3 reads CASSLDYTDTQYF. The CDR3 DNA reads as TGTGCCAGCAGCTTAGACTACACAGATACGCAGTATTTT.

This rearrangement joins TRBV5-1 to TRBJ1-4, with TRBD1 matching over 9 bases. The CDR3 is made up of 15 amino acids. The V segment lost 2 bases and the J segment 7 bases; nucleotides outside the gene matches: 6. Germline-derived CDR1 and CDR2 are SGHRS and YFSETQ. Here the CDR3 DNA reads TGCGCCAGCAGCTTTACCGGGACAGGGCCTGAAAAACTGTTTTTT. This sequence encodes CASSFTGTGPEKLFF. Drawing the rest from reference TRBV5-1 and TRBJ1-4, the complete variable domain is KAGVTQTPRYLIKTRGQQVTLSCSPISGHRSVSWYQQTPGQGLQFLFEYFSETQRNKGNFPGRFSGRQFSNSRSEMNVSTLELGDSALYLCASSFTGTGPEKLFFGSGTQLSVL.

This chain connects TRBV6-5 to TRBJ2-2; 7 nucleotides line up with TRBD2. Trimming took 6 bases from V and 4 from J; bases not matched to a gene: 2. CDR1 MNHEY and CDR2 SVGAGI come from the germline V gene. CDR3 length: 13 residues. DNA of the CDR3: TGTGCCAGCAGGCTAGCGGTCACCGGGGAGCTGTTTTTT. Amino acid sequence: CASRLAVTGELFF.

This clone was picked up one time. The gene calls are TRBV7-9 and TRBJ2-3; possible D gene TRBD2, 5 bases. CDR3 length: 14 residues. V was pared by 0 bases and J by 6 bases, with 10 bases between. CDR1 is SEHNR, CDR2 FQNEAQ, per germline (reference sequence). The CDR3 DNA follows: TGTGCCAGCAGCTTAGCGACGAGGGCGGATACGCAGTATTTT. This translates into CASSLATRADTQYF.

The chain combines TRBV7-9 with TRBJ2-7, with D perhaps matching TRBD2 (6 bases). The CDR3 has 15 amino acids. V dropped 5 bases and J dropped 7 bases, with 21 bases sitting between them. Germline-derived CDR1 and CDR2 are SEHNR and FQNEAQ (reference sequence). Written as DNA, the CDR3 is TGTGCCAGCAGCCGACTCCAGGGACTGGAATGGGAGCAGTACTTC. Residues: CASSRLQGLEWEQYF.

The chain combines TRBV2 with TRBJ2-2; 8 bases align to TRBD1. Germline CDR1 is SNHLY and CDR2 is FYNNEI. This CDR3 region has 18 residues. V was pared by 3 bases and J by 0 bases, with 9 bases of the junction left unmatched. Written as DNA, the CDR3 is TGTGCCAGCAGTGATGGGCAGGGGGCGTTAACGAACACCGGGGAGCTGTTTTTT. Translated, it gives CASSDGQGALTNTGELFF.

This clone was seen only once. The chain employs TRBV9 and TRBJ2-5; no reliable D call. CDR1 is SGDLS, CDR2 YYNGEE, per germline. This CDR3 spans 14 amino acids. Deletions cut 1 base from V and 5 bases from J, with 12 bases between. Here the CDR3 DNA reads TGTGCCAGCAGCGTATCTCATATTATGGAGACCCAGTACTTC. Translation: CASSVSHIMETQYF. The complete variable domain, with remaining parts taken from reference TRBV9 and TRBJ2-5, reads DSGVTQTPKHLITATGQRVTLRCSPRSGDLSVYWYQQSLDQGLQFLIQYYNGEERAKGNILERFSAQQFPDLHSELNLSSLELGDSALYFCASSVSHIMETQYFGPGTRLLVL.

This chain uses TRBV7-9 with TRBJ1-6; TRBD1 is a possible D gene (6 bases). V was trimmed by 10 bases and J by 6 bases, leaving 19 bases between them. The CDR3 totals 15 residues. Germline V gives CDR1 SEHNR, CDR2 FQNEAQ (reference sequence). The CDR3 here is CAIHGAGQPNSPLHF. CDR3 nucleotide sequence: TGTGCCATTCACGGAGCCGGACAGCCTAATTCACCCCTCCACTTT.

V and J are TRBV19 and TRBJ2-7, with D maybe TRBD1 (6 bases). The CDR3 runs 11 residues. The germline CDR1 and CDR2 sequences are LNHDA and SQIVND (reference sequence). The V and J ends lost 10 bases and 3 bases respectively, with 10 bases between them. CDR3 loop: CATQGYYEQYF. The CDR3 coding sequence is TGTGCCACCCAGGGGTACTACGAGCAGTACTTC.